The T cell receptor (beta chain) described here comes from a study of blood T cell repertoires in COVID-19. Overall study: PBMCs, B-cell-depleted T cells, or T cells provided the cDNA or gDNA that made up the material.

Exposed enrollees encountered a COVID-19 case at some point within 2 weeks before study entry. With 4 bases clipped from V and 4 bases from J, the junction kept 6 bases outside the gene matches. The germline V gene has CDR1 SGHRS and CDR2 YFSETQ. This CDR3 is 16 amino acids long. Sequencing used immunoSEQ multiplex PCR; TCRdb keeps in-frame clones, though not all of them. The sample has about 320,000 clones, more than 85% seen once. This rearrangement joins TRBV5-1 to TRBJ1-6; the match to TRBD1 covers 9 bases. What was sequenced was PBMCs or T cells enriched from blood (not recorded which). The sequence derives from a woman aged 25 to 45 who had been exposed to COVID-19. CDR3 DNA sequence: TGCGCCAGCAGCCCGGGACAGGGAACTTATAATTCACCCCTCCACTTT. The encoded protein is CASSPGQGTYNSPLHF.